This TCR beta chain was identified during a study of T cells in localized non-small cell lung cancer. Data came from immunoSEQ multiplex PCR; TCRdb stores just in-frame clones and leaves some out. The data contain 30,000 to 40,000 clones, roughly 90% of them singletons. Trimming removed 3 bases from V and 0 bases from J, with 9 bases in between. Germline values: CDR1 MGHDK, CDR2 SYGVNS. CDR3 length equals 15 residues. The source material was peripheral blood mononuclear cells, sampled before any cancer treatment. This receptor was identified in a male donor older than 55 with stage II lung adenocarcinoma. The chain uses TRBV25-1 and TRBJ1-3, with a possible D match to TRBD1 (6 bases). The CDR3: CASSEDSFSGNTIYF. CDR3 bases: TGTGCCAGCAGTGAGGACAGTTTCTCTGGAAACACCATATATTTT.